A selection of T cell receptor beta chains follows, all from one sample in a study of breast tumors, draining lymph nodes, adjacent tissues. Each CDR3 protein is one row after TCRdb ran MiXCR on the multiplex PCR reads. The sample contains approximately 250,000 distinct CDR3 sequences, 34% of which appear only once. The source material was axillary lymph node tissue. All receptors derive from a female donor with breast cancer. Some clones in this sample may be carry-over from other donors' samples. Each CDR3 is given with its conserved first and last residue. The order of the fields is CDR3 protein, CDR3 DNA, V gene, clone size, D gene, J gene. A D gene is named only where the DNA matches it firmly. Size tells how often a clone was seen (once, few, many) or the class of an expanded clone, and some rows leave it out.

CDR3aa: CASSLGGTGHYGYTF; CDR3nt: TGTGCCAGCAGCTTGGGAGGGACAGGGCACTATGGCTACACCTTC; v_gene: TRBV7-2; abundance: -; d_gene: TRBD1; j_gene: TRBJ1-2
CDR3aa: CASSLAPQVTSYNPPLHF; CDR3nt: TGTGCCAGCAGCTTAGCACCCCAGGTTACCTCCTATAATCCACCCCTCCACTTT; v_gene: TRBV7-9; abundance: once; d_gene: -; j_gene: TRBJ1-6
CDR3aa: CASRIGAGATYNEQFF; CDR3nt: TGTGCCAGCAGGATAGGAGCGGGGGCGACCTACAATGAGCAGTTCTTC; v_gene: TRBV6-1; abundance: -; d_gene: TRBD2; j_gene: TRBJ2-1
CDR3aa: CASSLSTSGTIF; CDR3nt: TGTGCCAGCAGCTTATCGACTAGCGGGACGATCTTC; v_gene: TRBV7-9; abundance: many; d_gene: TRBD2; j_gene: TRBJ2-7
CDR3aa: CSGWTTETQSF; CDR3nt: TGCAGTGGATGGACAACCGAGACCCAGTCCTTC; v_gene: TRBV20-1; abundance: -; d_gene: -; j_gene: TRBJ2-5
CDR3aa: CASSPEQYF; CDR3nt: TGTGCCAGCAGCCCCGAGCAGTACTTC; v_gene: TRBV5-1; abundance: -; d_gene: -; j_gene: TRBJ2-7
CDR3aa: CASSLNGGQETQYF; CDR3nt: TGTGCCAGCAGCTTAAACGGGGGCCAAGAGACCCAGTACTTC; v_gene: TRBV7-3; abundance: many; d_gene: -; j_gene: TRBJ2-5
CDR3aa: CASSFYICSAPLAVEQYF; CDR3nt: -; v_gene: TRBV2; abundance: -; d_gene: -; j_gene: TRBJ2-7
CDR3aa: CATSVRQGALIETQHF; CDR3nt: TGTGCCACCAGTGTGAGACAGGGGGCCCTCATTGAGACCCAGCATTTT; v_gene: TRBV24-1; abundance: -; d_gene: TRBD1; j_gene: TRBJ1-5
CDR3aa: CASSLDGRSEDIQHF; CDR3nt: TGTGCCAGCAGCTTAGACGGCAGAAGTGAGGACATTCAGCACTTC; v_gene: TRBV7-2; abundance: -; d_gene: -; j_gene: TRBJ2-4
CDR3aa: CASSHNRAGANVLTF; CDR3nt: TGTGCCAGCAGTCACAACAGGGCTGGGGCCAACGTCCTGACTTTC; v_gene: TRBV6-2/TRBV6-3; abundance: -; d_gene: -; j_gene: TRBJ2-6
CDR3aa: CASRDWTGDNQPQHF; CDR3nt: TGTGCCAGCAGAGATTGGACAGGGGATAATCAGCCCCAGCATTTT; v_gene: TRBV6-6; abundance: -; d_gene: TRBD1; j_gene: TRBJ1-5
CDR3aa: CASTDPGLAGAYEQFF; CDR3nt: TGTGCCAGCACCGACCCCGGACTAGCGGGAGCCTATGAGCAGTTCTTC; v_gene: TRBV12-3/TRBV12-4; abundance: few; d_gene: TRBD2; j_gene: TRBJ2-1
CDR3aa: CASSILAPSLTGELFF; CDR3nt: TGTGCCAGCAGTATACTAGCTCCGAGTCTCACCGGGGAGCTGTTTTTT; v_gene: TRBV27; abundance: few; d_gene: -; j_gene: TRBJ2-2
CDR3aa: CASSHGTSGANVLTF; CDR3nt: TGTGCCAGCAGCCATGGGACTAGCGGGGCCAACGTCCTGACTTTC; v_gene: TRBV4-2; abundance: -; d_gene: TRBD2; j_gene: TRBJ2-6
CDR3aa: CAASSLDDRATNEKLFF; CDR3nt: TGTGCCGCCAGTAGTCTGGACGACCGAGCAACTAATGAAAAACTGTTTTTT; v_gene: TRBV19; abundance: once; d_gene: -; j_gene: TRBJ1-4
CDR3aa: CASSVGQGGETQYF; CDR3nt: TGTGCCAGCAGCGTAGGGCAGGGCGGTGAGACCCAGTACTTC; v_gene: TRBV9; abundance: many; d_gene: -; j_gene: TRBJ2-5
CDR3aa: CASSQGSSYNSPPHF; CDR3nt: TGTGCCAGCAGCCAAGGGAGCTCCTATAATTCACCCCCCCACTTT; v_gene: TRBV9; abundance: -; d_gene: -; j_gene: TRBJ1-6
CDR3aa: CASSYTWDIGQPQHF; CDR3nt: TGTGCCAGCAGTTACACGTGGGACATTGGGCAGCCCCAGCATTTT; v_gene: TRBV6-5; abundance: -; d_gene: -; j_gene: TRBJ1-5
CDR3aa: CATSDGRQGAYNEQFF; CDR3nt: TGTGCCACCAGTGACGGACGACAGGGGGCTTACAATGAGCAGTTCTTC; v_gene: TRBV24-1; abundance: -; d_gene: TRBD1; j_gene: TRBJ2-1
CDR3aa: CSATLAEGYNEQFF; CDR3nt: TGCAGTGCAACACTAGCCGAGGGTTACAATGAGCAGTTCTTC; v_gene: TRBV20-1; abundance: -; d_gene: -; j_gene: TRBJ2-1
CDR3aa: CASRYGTDEKLFF; CDR3nt: TGTGCCAGCAGATACGGGACAGATGAAAAACTGTTTTTT; v_gene: TRBV7-3; abundance: -; d_gene: TRBD1; j_gene: TRBJ1-4
CDR3aa: CSLDGPYGYTF; CDR3nt: TGCAGCTTGGATGGGCCCTATGGCTACACCTTC; v_gene: TRBV29-1; abundance: once; d_gene: -; j_gene: TRBJ1-2
CDR3aa: CASRWGGREAFF; CDR3nt: TGTGCCAGTCGTTGGGGGGGACGTGAAGCTTTCTTT; v_gene: TRBV19; abundance: many; d_gene: -; j_gene: TRBJ1-1
CDR3aa: CSVNSGGNTEAFF; CDR3nt: TGCAGCGTAAACTCAGGGGGAAACACTGAAGCTTTCTTT; v_gene: TRBV29-1; abundance: -; d_gene: TRBD1; j_gene: TRBJ1-1
CDR3aa: CASSGGVYSGNTIYF; CDR3nt: TGTGCCAGCAGCGGGGGGGTATACTCTGGAAACACCATATATTTT; v_gene: TRBV14; abundance: many; d_gene: -; j_gene: TRBJ1-3
CDR3aa: CASSLFSLGGYTF; CDR3nt: TGTGCCAGCAGCTTATTCTCCCTCGGTGGCTACACCTTC; v_gene: TRBV7-2; abundance: many; d_gene: -; j_gene: TRBJ1-2
CDR3aa: CASSYSSGRGGELFF; CDR3nt: TGTGCCAGCAGTTATTCTAGCGGGAGAGGCGGGGAGCTGTTTTTT; v_gene: TRBV7-2; abundance: many; d_gene: TRBD2; j_gene: TRBJ2-2
CDR3aa: CASSEQGTPLHF; CDR3nt: TGTGCCAGCAGTGAACAGGGGACACCCCTCCACTTT; v_gene: TRBV2; abundance: -; d_gene: -; j_gene: TRBJ1-6
CDR3aa: CSATRGTGRATTNEKLFF; CDR3nt: TGCAGTGCAACCCGGGGGACAGGGAGGGCTACAACTAATGAAAAACTGTTTTTT; v_gene: TRBV20-1; abundance: -; d_gene: TRBD1; j_gene: TRBJ1-4
CDR3aa: CSARDPGWGLPDTQYF; CDR3nt: TGCAGTGCTAGAGATCCGGGTTGGGGGCTTCCAGATACGCAGTATTTT; v_gene: TRBV20-1; abundance: many; d_gene: -; j_gene: TRBJ2-3
CDR3aa: CASSIDRLYGYTF; CDR3nt: TGTGCCAGTAGTATAGACAGGTTGTATGGCTACACCTTC; v_gene: TRBV19; abundance: many; d_gene: -; j_gene: TRBJ1-2
CDR3aa: CAIKLQGSNQPQHF; CDR3nt: TGTGCCATCAAACTTCAGGGGAGCAATCAGCCCCAGCATTTT; v_gene: TRBV25-1; abundance: -; d_gene: -; j_gene: TRBJ1-5
CDR3aa: CASSLARGRKETQHF; CDR3nt: TGTGCCAGCAGCTTAGCCAGGGGGCGGAAAGAGACCCAGCACTTC; v_gene: TRBV7-2; abundance: few; d_gene: TRBD1; j_gene: TRBJ2-5
CDR3aa: CASSIPWVDYLAKNIQYF; CDR3nt: TGTGCCAGTAGTATCCCTTGGGTGGACTATCTAGCCAAAAACATTCAGTACTTC; v_gene: TRBV19; abundance: -; d_gene: -; j_gene: TRBJ2-4
CDR3aa: CASSFSGANSYSGNTIYF; CDR3nt: TGCGCCAGCAGCTTTTCAGGGGCCAACTCTTACTCTGGAAACACCATATATTTT; v_gene: TRBV5-1; abundance: -; d_gene: -; j_gene: TRBJ1-3
CDR3aa: CASSARGGSNQPQHF; CDR3nt: TGTGCCAGCAGCGCCCGAGGGGGTAGCAATCAGCCCCAGCATTTT; v_gene: TRBV2; abundance: many; d_gene: -; j_gene: TRBJ1-5
CDR3aa: CASSATGYSSLHF; CDR3nt: TGTGCCAGCAGTGCGACCGGCTACTCATCCCTCCACTTT; v_gene: TRBV2; abundance: -; d_gene: -; j_gene: TRBJ1-6
CDR3aa: CASSQGGRAGEQYF; CDR3nt: TGTGCCAGCAGCCAAGGTGGGAGGGCCGGCGAGCAGTACTTC; v_gene: TRBV3-1; abundance: few; d_gene: TRBD2; j_gene: TRBJ2-7
CDR3aa: CAHPGGASYEQYF; CDR3nt: TGTGCGCACCCCGGGGGGGCCTCCTACGAGCAGTACTTC; v_gene: TRBV15; abundance: -; d_gene: TRBD2; j_gene: TRBJ2-7
CDR3aa: CAITTSGNTDTQYF; CDR3nt: TGTGCCATCACCACTAGCGGGAACACAGATACGCAGTATTTT; v_gene: TRBV10-3; abundance: once; d_gene: TRBD2; j_gene: TRBJ2-3
CDR3aa: CATRKDNEQFF; CDR3nt: TGTGCCACCAGGAAAGACAATGAGCAGTTCTTC; v_gene: TRBV24-1; abundance: once; d_gene: -; j_gene: TRBJ2-1
CDR3aa: CASRETSGSGDTQYF; CDR3nt: TGTGCCAGCAGAGAGACTAGCGGGAGTGGGGATACGCAGTATTTT; v_gene: TRBV2; abundance: many; d_gene: TRBD2; j_gene: TRBJ2-3
CDR3aa: CASSPGTVAHYGYTF; CDR3nt: TGTGCCAGCAGTCCCGGGACAGTCGCTCACTATGGCTACACCTTC; v_gene: TRBV12-3/TRBV12-4; abundance: few; d_gene: TRBD1; j_gene: TRBJ1-2
CDR3aa: CATSPTSGRTDTQYF; CDR3nt: TGTGCCACCAGTCCCACTAGCGGCCGCACAGATACGCAGTATTTT; v_gene: TRBV24-1; abundance: many; d_gene: TRBD2; j_gene: TRBJ2-3
CDR3aa: CASSPSGTSGDTQYF; CDR3nt: TGCGCCAGCAGCCCCTCCGGGACTAGTGGAGATACGCAGTATTTT; v_gene: TRBV5-1; abundance: many; d_gene: TRBD2; j_gene: TRBJ2-3
CDR3aa: CASSLVRTEESPLHF; CDR3nt: TGTGCCAGCAGTCTTGTTCGGACAGAGGAGTCACCCCTCCACTTT; v_gene: TRBV6-9; abundance: many; d_gene: -; j_gene: TRBJ1-6
CDR3aa: CASSQDLQYEQYF; CDR3nt: TGCGCCAGCAGCCAAGATCTGCAGTACGAGCAGTACTTC; v_gene: TRBV4-1; abundance: many; d_gene: -; j_gene: TRBJ2-7
CDR3aa: CASSKLWLGNQPQHF; CDR3nt: TGTGCCAGTAGTAAGCTCTGGTTGGGCAATCAGCCCCAGCATTTT; v_gene: TRBV19; abundance: many; d_gene: -; j_gene: TRBJ1-5
CDR3aa: CASSLLGQGVTGELFF; CDR3nt: TGCGCCAGCAGCCTACTCGGACAGGGAGTTACCGGGGAGCTGTTTTTT; v_gene: TRBV5-1; abundance: many; d_gene: TRBD1; j_gene: TRBJ2-2
CDR3aa: CASSQNTRAGYTF; CDR3nt: TGTGCCAGCAGCCAAAACACCAGGGCGGGCTACACCTTC; v_gene: TRBV7-9; abundance: many; d_gene: -; j_gene: TRBJ1-2
CDR3aa: CASSRAGGGAGTDTQYF; CDR3nt: TGTGCCAGCAGCCGGGCCGGCGGGGGGGCCGGCACAGATACGCAGTATTTT; v_gene: TRBV7-3; abundance: many; d_gene: TRBD2; j_gene: TRBJ2-3
CDR3aa: CSALQGNPNQPQHF; CDR3nt: TGCAGTGCTTTACAGGGAAATCCCAATCAGCCCCAGCATTTT; v_gene: TRBV20-1; abundance: -; d_gene: -; j_gene: TRBJ1-5
CDR3aa: CASSLGRTLLQGEQFF; CDR3nt: TGTGCCAGCAGCTTGGGACGGACCTTACTACAAGGAGAGCAGTTCTTC; v_gene: TRBV7-2; abundance: -; d_gene: -; j_gene: TRBJ2-1
CDR3aa: CASSFGQGAGPYGYTF; CDR3nt: TGTGCCAGCAGTTTCGGGCAGGGGGCTGGGCCGTATGGCTACACCTTC; v_gene: TRBV28; abundance: -; d_gene: TRBD1; j_gene: TRBJ1-2
CDR3aa: CASSSGTSRQTQYF; CDR3nt: TGTGCCAGCAGTTCAGGGACTAGCAGGCAGACCCAGTACTTC; v_gene: TRBV28; abundance: many; d_gene: TRBD2; j_gene: TRBJ2-5
CDR3aa: CASSLGDRGRTDTQYF; CDR3nt: TGTGCCAGCAGCTTAGGGGACAGGGGCCGCACAGATACGCAGTATTTT; v_gene: TRBV7-9; abundance: many; d_gene: TRBD1; j_gene: TRBJ2-3
CDR3aa: CATSRDFCASRPGTGGIRQPQHF; CDR3nt: -; v_gene: TRBV15; abundance: -; d_gene: -; j_gene: TRBJ1-5
CDR3aa: CASSGLAGTYNEQFF; CDR3nt: TGTGCCAGCAGTGGACTAGCGGGGACCTACAATGAGCAGTTCTTC; v_gene: TRBV12-3/TRBV12-4; abundance: few; d_gene: TRBD2; j_gene: TRBJ2-1
CDR3aa: CASSLMGPYGYTF; CDR3nt: TGTGCCAGCAGCTTGATGGGTCCCTATGGCTACACCTTC; v_gene: TRBV5-6; abundance: many; d_gene: -; j_gene: TRBJ1-2